Shown below are 29 T cell receptor beta chains from a single sample sequenced in a study of T-cell memory formation after mild COVID-19. TCRdb re-called the 5' RACE reads through MiXCR, storing one row per CDR3 protein. The sample has hundreds of thousands of distinct CDR3 sequences, over 15% seen once. The sequencing input was PBMCs or a T cell subset sorted from them (not recorded which). These receptors were taken from an adult woman who had mild COVID-19 (a few samples of this study predate the infection). Cell type and time point are not known.

This chain uses TRBV6-1 with TRBJ1-1; 7 positions match TRBD1. After removal of 5 bases from V and 1 base from J, the junction contained 10 bases not matched to a gene. CDR3 size: 16 residues. Germline CDR1 and CDR2: MNHNS and SASEGT. The CDR3: CASSTGQNLGNTEAFF. The CDR3 DNA sequence: TGTGCCAGCAGTACGGGACAGAACTTGGGGAACACTGAAGCTTTCTTT.

This clonotype was recorded a few times. This chain connects TRBV11-2 to TRBJ2-2, with TRBD1 identical over 11 bases. With V trimmed by 4 bases and J by 5 bases, 3 bases remained unmatched. The CDR3 totals 15 residues. CDR1 and CDR2 (germline): SGHAT, FQNNGV. The CDR3 DNA follows: TGTGCCAGCAGCTGGACAGGGGGCTATACCGGGGAGCTGTTTTTT. Residues: CASSWTGGYTGELFF.

The chain is built from TRBV7-9 and TRBJ2-3, with D hard to call. Trimming removed 8 bases at V and 0 bases at J, with 18 bases between. Germline CDR1 and CDR2: SEHNR and FQNEAQ (reference sequence). This CDR3 spans 16 amino acids. The CDR3 here is CASPSRGSPSTDTQYF. The CDR3 DNA is TGTGCCAGCCCCTCTCGAGGTTCCCCTAGCACAGATACGCAGTATTTT.

A few counts support this clonotype. The V and J genes are TRBV29-1 and TRBJ2-3, with D perhaps matching TRBD1 (6 bases). The CDR3 sequence is 13 residues long. The germline gives CDR1 SQVTM, CDR2 ANQGSEA. V lost 8 bases, J lost 3 bases, and 15 bases lay in between. As DNA, the CDR3 is TGCAGCTGGGGGCGGACTGGGACAGATACGCAGTATTTT. Protein product: CSWGRTGTDTQYF.

The chain employs TRBV5-5 and TRBJ2-5; D is ambiguous. The ends were cut back, 2 bases at V and 5 bases at J, with 13 bases in the middle. The CDR3 is 14 amino acids. Germline CDR1 SGHKS, CDR2 YYEKEE (reference sequence). CDR3 nucleotide sequence: TGTGCCAGCAGCTTCTACCAGACCGCTGAGACCCAGTACTTC. Its translation is CASSFYQTAETQYF.

This clonotype turned up a few times. The gene calls are TRBV5-4 and TRBJ1-6, with D perhaps matching TRBD1 (5 bases). The CDR3 runs to 14 residues. V was trimmed by 5 bases and J by 6 bases, leaving 12 bases between them. Germline CDR1 is SGHNT and CDR2 is YYREEE (reference sequence). The CDR3 loop is CASSIPGSNSPLHF. The CDR3 DNA is TGTGCCAGCAGTATCCCAGGGAGTAATTCACCCCTCCACTTT. The entire variable domain, with the rest obtained from reference TRBV5-4 and TRBJ1-6, is as follows: ETGVTQSPTHLIKTRGQQVTLRCSSQSGHNTVSWYQQALGQGPQFIFQYYREEENGRGNFPPRFSGLQFPNYSSELNVNALELDDSALYLCASSIPGSNSPLHFGNGTRLTVT.

The chain joins TRBV5-6 to TRBJ2-7; no definite D call. Trimming stripped 3 bases from V and 3 bases from J, with 7 bases between. Germline V CDR1 and CDR2: SGHDT, YYEEEE. This CDR3 is built from 12 residues. The CDR3 here is CASSSRHYEQYF. As DNA, the CDR3 is TGTGCCAGCAGCTCTAGACACTACGAGCAGTACTTC.

CDR3 nucleotides: TGTGCCAGCAGTCGGCAGGCGGGACAGGGCGCCTCCGGGGAGCTGTTTTTT. Translation gives CASSRQAGQGASGELFF. The rearrangement uses TRBV9 and TRBJ2-2; 9 bases are shared with TRBD1. The germline gives CDR1 SGDLS, CDR2 YYNGEE. This CDR3 comprises 17 residues. Trimming took 5 bases from V and 6 from J; bases not matched to a gene: 14.

This clonotype was recorded once. V usage is TRBV5-1 and J usage is TRBJ2-1; D possibly corresponds to TRBD2 (5 bases). Trimming removed 1 base at V and 9 bases at J, with 11 bases between. Germline lookup yields CDR1 SGHRS and CDR2 YFSETQ. The length of the CDR3 is 13 residues. DNA of the CDR3: TGCGCCAGCAGCTTGACTAGTTGGGCTGAGCAGTTCTTC. The encoded protein is CASSLTSWAEQFF.

J is TRBJ2-1 and V is TRBV11-3, with a tentative D call TRBD2 (6 bases). The germline V gene has CDR1 SGHNT and CDR2 YENEEA. The CDR3 length is 15 residues. Trimming shortened V by 8 bases and J by 0 bases, and 14 bases separated the two germline ends. The CDR3 protein is CASLEVGSSYNEQFF. CDR3 DNA sequence: TGTGCCAGCTTGGAGGTCGGGAGCTCCTACAATGAGCAGTTCTTC.

The chain has TRBV6-5 and TRBJ1-6; 9 bases match TRBD1. CDR3 size: 14 residues. V gave up 7 bases and J gave up 14 bases; unmatched junction bases: 12. In germline, CDR1 is MNHEY, CDR2 SVGAGI. CDR3 nucleotide sequence: TGTGCCAGCACCTGGACAGGGGCCCAGGGGGCCCTCCACTTT. Its protein product is CASTWTGAQGALHF.

This chain links TRBV11-1 with TRBJ1-2, with 9 bases identical to TRBD1. The CDR3 totals 15 residues. Looked up from germline, CDR1 is SGHAT and CDR2 is FQDESV (reference sequence). Trimming took 1 base from V and 4 from J; bases not matched to a gene: 4. Here the CDR3 reads CASSLGDRVPYGYTF. The CDR3, as DNA: TGTGCCAGCAGCTTAGGGGACAGGGTTCCCTATGGCTACACCTTC.

The chain combines TRBV6-1 with TRBJ2-3; the D gene is possibly TRBD1 (6 bases). The germline V gene has CDR1 MNHNS and CDR2 SASEGT. Trimming cost V 7 bases and J 1 base, with 18 bases left between them. This CDR3 region has 16 residues. CDR3 DNA sequence: TGTGCCAGCAACCAGGGGCGAAGGACAGGCACAGATACGCAGTATTTT. Translation gives CASNQGRRTGTDTQYF.

This chain links TRBV20-1 with TRBJ2-7, with a tentative D call TRBD2 (7 bases). CDR3 length: 13 amino acids. Germline V gene sequence: CDR1 DFQATT, CDR2 SNEGSKA (reference sequence). V gave up 8 bases and J gave up 3 bases, with 17 bases separating them. CDR3 bases: TGCAGTCACGTCCCGGGGGGCGTCTACGAGCAGTACTTC. Residues: CSHVPGGVYEQYF.

Many counts were recorded for this clonotype. The rearrangement uses TRBV27 and TRBJ2-7, with D possibly being TRBD1 (6 bases). Germline V lookup: CDR1 MNHEY, CDR2 SMNVEV (reference sequence). This CDR3 is built from 19 residues. Trimming shortened V by 5 bases and J by 0 bases, and 26 bases separated the two germline ends. CDR3 nucleotide sequence: TGTGCCAGCAGTCGTAAAGGACCCGGGACATCTTTGAGCTCCTACGAGCAGTACTTC. This codes for CASSRKGPGTSLSSYEQYF.

The chain combines TRBV6-5 with TRBJ1-2; TRBD1 matches 12 bases. After removal of 5 bases from V and 3 bases from J, the junction contained 7 bases not matched to a gene. This CDR3 spans 16 amino acids. Germline CDR1 reads MNHEY; CDR2 reads SVGAGI. CDR3 loop: CASSRDRGRRHYGYTF. The CDR3, as DNA: TGTGCCAGCAGTCGGGACAGGGGGCGCCGGCACTATGGCTACACCTTC.

The sample holds a few counts of this clonotype. The chain links TRBV18 to TRBJ2-5; D gene ambiguous. This CDR3 has 14 amino acids. V was clipped by 2 bases and J by 2 bases, with 9 bases between them. Germline loops: CDR1 KGHSH, CDR2 LQKENI. The CDR3 nucleotides read TGTGCCAGCTCACCAATGGCAGCTCAAGAGACCCAGTACTTC. As protein: CASSPMAAQETQYF.

The table lists this clonotype with a few counts. V gene TRBV2 combines with J gene TRBJ1-5; TRBD1 matches at 9 bases. The CDR3 loop spans 15 amino acids. CDR1 is SNHLY, CDR2 FYNNEI, per germline. V was clipped by 7 bases and J by 4 bases; unmatched bases: 8. The CDR3 coding sequence is TGTGCCAGCACCCCGGGACAGGGCTTTAATCAGCCCCAGCATTTT. It specifies CASTPGQGFNQPQHF.

The chain couples TRBV5-1 to TRBJ2-1; TRBD1 agrees at 7 bases. Germline CDR1 and CDR2: SGHRS and YFSETQ. V lost 3 bases to trimming and J lost 13 bases; unmatched junction nucleotides: 7. This CDR3 is 12 amino acids long. CDR3 sequence (DNA): TGCGCCAGCAGCTACTCGACAGGGCCTCAGTTCTTC. It is translated as CASSYSTGPQFF.

The genes are TRBV20-1 and TRBJ1-2; tentatively, D is TRBD1 (6 bases). Germline V gene lookup returns CDR1 DFQATT and CDR2 SNEGSKA (reference sequence). The ends were cut back, 4 bases at V and 4 bases at J, with 13 bases in the middle. There are 13 residues in the CDR3. CDR3 bases: TGCAGTGCTAAAAGGGGGGGCGGCTATGGCTACACCTTC. It is translated as CSAKRGGGYGYTF.

J is TRBJ2-3 and V is TRBV11-1; a possible D gene is TRBD1 (6 bases). The CDR3 has 15 residues. V shed 6 bases and J shed 0 bases, with 13 bases lying between them. CDR1 and CDR2 from the germline V gene are SGHAT and FQDESV (reference sequence). CDR3 in DNA: TGTGCCAGCAGTTCTACAGGGTGGAGCACAGATACGCAGTATTTT. This codes for CASSSTGWSTDTQYF.

The chain employs TRBV12-3 or TRBV12-4 and TRBJ2-3, with 8 bases identical to TRBD1. J lost 6 bases, V lost 5 bases, and 7 bases had no gene match. The CDR3 loop spans 14 amino acids. CDR3 protein: CASSTDRGLDTQYF. The CDR3, as DNA: TGTGCCAGCAGTACAGACAGGGGCCTGGATACGCAGTATTTT.

In its sample, this clonotype was seen a few times. The chain has TRBV7-3 and TRBJ1-5, with D unclear. Trimming removed 0 bases at V and 5 bases at J, with 11 bases between. Germline V CDR1 and CDR2: SGHTA, FQGTGA. The CDR3 runs 15 residues. The CDR3 region is CASSLTAEGYQPQHF. CDR3 sequence (DNA): TGTGCCAGCAGCTTAACGGCCGAGGGTTATCAGCCCCAGCATTTT.

The V and J genes are TRBV20-1 and TRBJ1-6; tentatively, D is TRBD1 (5 bases). V was pared by 5 bases and J by 10 bases, with 12 bases between. The germline gives CDR1 DFQATT, CDR2 SNEGSKA (reference sequence). There are 12 residues in the CDR3. The CDR3 sequence is CSAHGGGSPLHF. In nucleotides, the CDR3 is TGCAGTGCTCACGGGGGAGGCTCACCCCTCCACTTT.

This chain uses TRBV24-1 with TRBJ2-7; 9 bases are a match to TRBD1. V shed 7 bases, J shed 4 bases, and the junction held 7 bases outside the gene matches. This CDR3 spans 14 amino acids. CDR1 and CDR2 from the germline V gene are KGHDR and SFDVKD. This chain's CDR3 is CATSRTGGLYEQYF. The CDR3 DNA follows: TGTGCCACCAGCCGCACAGGGGGCTTGTACGAGCAGTACTTC.

This clonotype was seen more than once but under ten times. The genes are TRBV6-5 and TRBJ2-5; no reliable D call. The CDR3 contains 13 residues. Germline V gives CDR1 MNHEY, CDR2 SVGAGI. Trimming took 4 bases from V and 6 from J, leaving 12 bases between them. The CDR3 is CASSLTELKTQYF. The CDR3 nucleotides read TGTGCCAGCAGTTTGACGGAGTTAAAGACCCAGTACTTC.

This clonotype was found many times. The chain couples TRBV20-1 to TRBJ2-3; D ambiguous. V lost 6 bases to trimming and J lost 2 bases, with 3 bases between them. Germline V lookup: CDR1 DFQATT, CDR2 SNEGSKA (reference sequence). The CDR3 has 10 amino acids. The CDR3 is CSALTDTQYF. CDR3 sequence (DNA): TGCAGTGCCCTCACAGATACGCAGTATTTT.

The chain carries TRBV7-3 and TRBJ2-3; 9 positions match TRBD2. The CDR3 covers 16 residues. CDR1 and CDR2 from the germline V gene are SGHTA and FQGTGA. Germline trimming cut 3 bases from V and 3 bases from J; bases unmatched to any gene: 7. CDR3 in DNA: TGTGCCAGCAGCTTGTGGGGACTAGCTGGGACAGATACGCAGTATTTT. As protein: CASSLWGLAGTDTQYF.

This chain connects TRBV11-3 to TRBJ2-3, with D perhaps TRBD2 (6 bases). The CDR3 has 16 amino acids. Germline CDR1 reads SGHNT; CDR2 reads YENEEA. Trimming took off 5 bases at V and 1 base at J, with 16 bases between the two ends. CDR3 coding DNA: TGTGCCAGCAGCACGTGGGAGGACGGAGGCACAGATACGCAGTATTTT. Amino acids: CASSTWEDGGTDTQYF.